This T cell receptor beta chain was sequenced for a study of CD8 T cells in Susac syndrome. RNA in amounts of about 0.5 to 1 ug was reverse transcribed with random hexamers. A multiplex approach, immunoSEQ multiplex PCR, amplified TCR beta CDR3 across 54 Vbeta and 13 Jbeta. TCRdb itself ran the immunoSEQ multiplex PCR reads through MiXCR, one entry per CDR3 protein. The table includes 100,000 to 150,000 distinct CDR3 sequences, just under 95% detected once. The V gene end was trimmed by 6 bases and the J gene end by 6 bases; junction bases not matched to a gene: 13. This CDR3 has 14 amino acids. In germline, CDR1 is DFQATT, CDR2 SNEGSKA (reference sequence).

This chain links TRBV20-1 with TRBJ1-2, with TRBD1 matching over 7 bases. This receptor was obtained from a human donor in good health. Sequenced material: CD4+ T cells from PBMCs. The CDR3, as DNA: TGCAGTGCCCTACAGACAGGGCGTAGGGATGGCTACACCTTC. This sequence encodes CSALQTGRRDGYTF.